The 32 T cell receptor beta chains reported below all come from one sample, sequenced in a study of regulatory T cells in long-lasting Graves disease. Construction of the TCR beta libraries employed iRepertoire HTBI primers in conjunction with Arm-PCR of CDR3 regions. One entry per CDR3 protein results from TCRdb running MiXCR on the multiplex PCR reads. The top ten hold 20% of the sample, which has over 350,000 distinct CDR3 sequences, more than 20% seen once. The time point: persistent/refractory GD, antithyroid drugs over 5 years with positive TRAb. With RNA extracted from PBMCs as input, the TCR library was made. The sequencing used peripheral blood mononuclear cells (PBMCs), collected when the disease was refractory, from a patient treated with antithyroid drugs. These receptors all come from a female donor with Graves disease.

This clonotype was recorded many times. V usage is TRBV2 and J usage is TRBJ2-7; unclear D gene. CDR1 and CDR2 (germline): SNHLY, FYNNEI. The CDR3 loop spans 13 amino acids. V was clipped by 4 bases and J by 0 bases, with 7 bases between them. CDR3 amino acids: CASSVGPSYEQYF. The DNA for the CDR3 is TGTGCCAGCAGTGTCGGGCCCTCCTACGAGCAGTACTTC.

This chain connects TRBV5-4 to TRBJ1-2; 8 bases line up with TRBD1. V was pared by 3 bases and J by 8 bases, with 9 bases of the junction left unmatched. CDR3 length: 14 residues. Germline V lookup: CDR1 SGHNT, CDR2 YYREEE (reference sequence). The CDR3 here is CASSSETGARGYTF. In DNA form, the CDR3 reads TGTGCCAGCAGCTCGGAGACAGGGGCGAGGGGCTACACCTTC.

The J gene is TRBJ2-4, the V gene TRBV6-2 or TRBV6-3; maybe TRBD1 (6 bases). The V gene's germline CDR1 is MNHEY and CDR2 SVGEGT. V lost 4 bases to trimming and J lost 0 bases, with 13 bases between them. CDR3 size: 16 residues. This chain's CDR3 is CASSFRTALAKNIQYF. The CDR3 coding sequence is TGTGCCAGCAGTTTTCGGACAGCCCTAGCCAAAAACATTCAGTACTTC.

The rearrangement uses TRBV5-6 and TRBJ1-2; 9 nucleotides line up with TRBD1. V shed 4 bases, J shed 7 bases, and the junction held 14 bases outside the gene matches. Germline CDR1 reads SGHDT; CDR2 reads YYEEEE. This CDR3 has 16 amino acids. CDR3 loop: CASSLRDREEIGGYTF. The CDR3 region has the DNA TGTGCCAGCAGCCTACGGGACAGGGAGGAGATAGGTGGCTACACCTTC.

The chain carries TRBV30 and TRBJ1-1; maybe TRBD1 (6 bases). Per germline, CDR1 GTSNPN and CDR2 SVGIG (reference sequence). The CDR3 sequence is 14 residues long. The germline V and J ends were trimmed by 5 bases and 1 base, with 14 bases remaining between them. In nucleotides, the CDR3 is TGTGCCTGGGTTACAGGGAACGAGAACACTGAAGCTTTCTTT. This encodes CAWVTGNENTEAFF.

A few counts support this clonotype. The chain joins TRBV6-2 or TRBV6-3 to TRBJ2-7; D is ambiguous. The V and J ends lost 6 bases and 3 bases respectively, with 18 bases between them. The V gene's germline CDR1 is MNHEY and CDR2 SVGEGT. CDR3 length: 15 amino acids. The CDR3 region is CASSNYPLVGYEQYF. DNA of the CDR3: TGTGCCAGCAGCAACTACCCCCTCGTCGGCTACGAGCAGTACTTC.

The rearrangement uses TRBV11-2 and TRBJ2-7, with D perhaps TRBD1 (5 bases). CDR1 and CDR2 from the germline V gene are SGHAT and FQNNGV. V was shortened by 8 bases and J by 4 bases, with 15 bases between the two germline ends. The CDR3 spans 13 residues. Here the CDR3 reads CASQQLQGYEQYF. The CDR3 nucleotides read TGTGCCAGCCAGCAGCTGCAGGGTTACGAGCAGTACTTC.

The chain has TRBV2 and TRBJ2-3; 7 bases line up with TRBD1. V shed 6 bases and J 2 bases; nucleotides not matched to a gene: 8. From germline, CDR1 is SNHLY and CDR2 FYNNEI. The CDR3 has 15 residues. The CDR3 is CASSLGQTVTDTQYF. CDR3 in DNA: TGTGCCAGCAGCTTGGGACAGACCGTCACAGATACGCAGTATTTT. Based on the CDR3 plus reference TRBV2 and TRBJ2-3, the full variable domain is EPEVTQTPSHQVTQMGQEVILRCVPISNHLYFYWYRQILGQKVEFLVSFYNNEISEKSEIFDDQFSVERPDGSNFTLKIRSTKLEDSAMYFCASSLGQTVTDTQYFGPGTRLTVL.

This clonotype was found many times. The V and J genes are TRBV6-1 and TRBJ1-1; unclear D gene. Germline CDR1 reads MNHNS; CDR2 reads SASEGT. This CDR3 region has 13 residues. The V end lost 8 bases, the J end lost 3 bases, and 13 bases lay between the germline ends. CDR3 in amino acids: CASPHGWDTEAFF. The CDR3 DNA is TGTGCCAGCCCGCATGGGTGGGACACTGAAGCTTTCTTT.

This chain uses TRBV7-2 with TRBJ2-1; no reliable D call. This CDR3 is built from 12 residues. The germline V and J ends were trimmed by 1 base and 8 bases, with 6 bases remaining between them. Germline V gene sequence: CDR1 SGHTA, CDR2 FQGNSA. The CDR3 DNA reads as TGTGCCAGCAGCTTAGTGGCCTATGAGCAGTTCTTC. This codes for CASSLVAYEQFF.

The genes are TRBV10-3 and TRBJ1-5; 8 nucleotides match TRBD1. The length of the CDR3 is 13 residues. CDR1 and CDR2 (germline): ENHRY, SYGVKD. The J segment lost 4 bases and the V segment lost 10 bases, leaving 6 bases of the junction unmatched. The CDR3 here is CATRDRRNQPQHF. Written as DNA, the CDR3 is TGTGCCACTAGGGACAGGCGGAATCAGCCCCAGCATTTT.

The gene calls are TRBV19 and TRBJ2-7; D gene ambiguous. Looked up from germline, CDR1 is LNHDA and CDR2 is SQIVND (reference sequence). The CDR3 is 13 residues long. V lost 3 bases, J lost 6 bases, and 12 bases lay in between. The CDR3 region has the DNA TGTGCCAGTAGTATCCTGGGTTCGGGCGAGCAGTACTTC. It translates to CASSILGSGEQYF.

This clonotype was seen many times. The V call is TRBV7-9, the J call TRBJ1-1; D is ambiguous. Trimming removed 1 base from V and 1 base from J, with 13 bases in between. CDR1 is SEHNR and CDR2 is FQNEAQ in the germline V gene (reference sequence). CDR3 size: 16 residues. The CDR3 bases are TGTGCCAGCAGCTTAGGTCAGAACCGTGAGAACACTGAAGCTTTCTTT. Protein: CASSLGQNRENTEAFF.

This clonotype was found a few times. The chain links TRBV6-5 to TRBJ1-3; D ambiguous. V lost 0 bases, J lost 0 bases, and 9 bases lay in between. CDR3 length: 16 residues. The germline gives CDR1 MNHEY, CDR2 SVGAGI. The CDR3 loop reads CASSYSGVDSGNTIYF. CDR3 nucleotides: TGTGCCAGCAGTTACTCTGGGGTCGACTCTGGAAACACCATATATTTT.

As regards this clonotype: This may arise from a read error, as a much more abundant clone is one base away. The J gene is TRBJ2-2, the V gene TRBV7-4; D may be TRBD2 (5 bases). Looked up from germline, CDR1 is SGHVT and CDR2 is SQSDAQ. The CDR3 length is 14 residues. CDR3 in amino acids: CASSLVPITGELSF. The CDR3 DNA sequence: TGTGCCAGCAGCTTAGTCCCTATCACCGGGGAGCTGTCTTTT.

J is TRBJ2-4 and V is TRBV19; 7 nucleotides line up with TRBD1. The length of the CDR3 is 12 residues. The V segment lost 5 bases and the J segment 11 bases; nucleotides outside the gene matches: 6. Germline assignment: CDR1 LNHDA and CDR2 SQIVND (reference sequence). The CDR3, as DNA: TGTGCCAGTAGTCCCTCCGGGACAGTTCAGTACTTC. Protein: CASSPSGTVQYF.

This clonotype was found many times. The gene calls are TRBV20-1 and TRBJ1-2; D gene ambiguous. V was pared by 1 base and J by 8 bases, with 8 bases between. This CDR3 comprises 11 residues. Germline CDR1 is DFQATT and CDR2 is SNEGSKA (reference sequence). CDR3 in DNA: TGCAGTGCTAGAGGAGGCGCGGGCTACACCTTC. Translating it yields CSARGGAGYTF.

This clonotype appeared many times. Written as DNA, the CDR3 is TGTGCCAGTAGTGCCCCGGGGGGGACCAATCAGCCCCAGCATTTT. This codes for CASSAPGGTNQPQHF. The chain joins TRBV19 to TRBJ1-5; D is perhaps TRBD1 (5 bases). Per the germline V gene, CDR1 is LNHDA and CDR2 is SQIVND (reference sequence). The CDR3 has 15 residues. Trimming cost V 5 bases and J 3 bases, with 14 bases left between them.

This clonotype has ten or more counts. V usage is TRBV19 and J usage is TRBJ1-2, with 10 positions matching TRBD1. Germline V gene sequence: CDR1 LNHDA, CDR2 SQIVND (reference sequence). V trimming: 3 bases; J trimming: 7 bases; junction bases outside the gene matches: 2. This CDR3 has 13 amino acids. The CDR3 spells CASSMRDRGGYTF. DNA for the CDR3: TGTGCCAGTAGTATGCGGGACAGGGGTGGCTACACCTTC.

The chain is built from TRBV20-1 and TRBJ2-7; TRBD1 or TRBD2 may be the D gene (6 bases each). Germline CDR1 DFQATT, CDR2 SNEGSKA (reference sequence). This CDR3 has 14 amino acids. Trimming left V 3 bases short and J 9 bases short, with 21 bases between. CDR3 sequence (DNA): TGCAGTGCTAGCCGCCCGGGGGCAGCAGAAGGGCAGTACTTC. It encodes CSASRPGAAEGQYF.

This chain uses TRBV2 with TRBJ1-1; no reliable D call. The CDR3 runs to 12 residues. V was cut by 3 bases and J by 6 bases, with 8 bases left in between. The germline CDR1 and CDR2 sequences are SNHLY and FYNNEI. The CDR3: CASSDDRPEAFF. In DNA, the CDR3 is TGTGCCAGCAGTGACGACCGGCCTGAAGCTTTCTTT.

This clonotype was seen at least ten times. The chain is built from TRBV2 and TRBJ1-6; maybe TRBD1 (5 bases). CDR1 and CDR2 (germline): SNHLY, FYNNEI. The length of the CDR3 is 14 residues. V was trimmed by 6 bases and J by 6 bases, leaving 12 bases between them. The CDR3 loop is CASRGRQPNSPLHF. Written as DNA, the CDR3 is TGTGCCAGCAGGGGGCGGCAACCTAATTCACCCCTCCACTTT.

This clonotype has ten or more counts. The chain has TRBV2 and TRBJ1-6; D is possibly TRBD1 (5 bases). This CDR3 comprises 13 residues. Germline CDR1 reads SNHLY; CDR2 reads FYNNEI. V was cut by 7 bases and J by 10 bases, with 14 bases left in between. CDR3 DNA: TGTGCCAGCACCCACCCAGGGACCTCACCCCTCCACTTT. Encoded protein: CASTHPGTSPLHF.

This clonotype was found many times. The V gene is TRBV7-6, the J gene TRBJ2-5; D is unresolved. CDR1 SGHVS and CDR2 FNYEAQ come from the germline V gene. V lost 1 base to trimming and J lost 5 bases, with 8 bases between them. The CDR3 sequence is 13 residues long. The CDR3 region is CASSLVPEETQYF. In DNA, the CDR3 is TGTGCCAGCAGCTTAGTCCCCGAGGAGACCCAGTACTTC.

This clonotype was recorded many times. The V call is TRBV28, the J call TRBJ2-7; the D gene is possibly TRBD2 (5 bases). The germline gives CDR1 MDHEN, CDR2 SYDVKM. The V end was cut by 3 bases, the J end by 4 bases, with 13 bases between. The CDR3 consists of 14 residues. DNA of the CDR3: TGTGCCAGCAGTTTGAGGGTCAGGCGTTACGAGCAGTACTTC. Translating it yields CASSLRVRRYEQYF.

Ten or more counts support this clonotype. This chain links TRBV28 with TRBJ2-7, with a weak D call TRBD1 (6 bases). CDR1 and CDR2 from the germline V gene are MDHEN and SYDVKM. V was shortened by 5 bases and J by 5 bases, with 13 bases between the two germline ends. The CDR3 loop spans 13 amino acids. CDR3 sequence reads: CASSPREGDEQYF. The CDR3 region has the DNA TGTGCCAGCAGTCCGCGTGAGGGGGACGAGCAGTACTTC.

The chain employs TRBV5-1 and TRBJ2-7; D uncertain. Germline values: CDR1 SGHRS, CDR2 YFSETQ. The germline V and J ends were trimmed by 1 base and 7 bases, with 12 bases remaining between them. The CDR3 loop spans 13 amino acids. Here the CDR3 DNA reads TGCGCCAGCAGCTTGTCCGTTTCCGGGGAGCAGTACTTC. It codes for CASSLSVSGEQYF.

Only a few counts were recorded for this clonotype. CDR3 nucleotide sequence: TGTGCCAGCATCCCACAGGGGGACTCTGGGGCCAACGTCCTGACTTTC. It yields the protein CASIPQGDSGANVLTF. The chain recombines TRBV6-1 with TRBJ2-6, with TRBD1 matching over 8 bases. Germline V lookup: CDR1 MNHNS, CDR2 SASEGT. The CDR3 consists of 16 residues. V was clipped by 7 bases and J by 0 bases; unmatched bases: 5.

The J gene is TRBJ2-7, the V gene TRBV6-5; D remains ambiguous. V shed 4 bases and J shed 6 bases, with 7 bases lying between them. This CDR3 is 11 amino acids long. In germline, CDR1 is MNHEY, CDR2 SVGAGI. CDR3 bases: TGTGCCAGCAGTTTCAAGAGCGAGCAGTACTTC. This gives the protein CASSFKSEQYF.

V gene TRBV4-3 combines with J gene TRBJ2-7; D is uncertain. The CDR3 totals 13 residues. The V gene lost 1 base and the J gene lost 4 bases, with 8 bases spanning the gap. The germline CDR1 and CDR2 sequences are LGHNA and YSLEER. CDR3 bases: TGCGCCAGCAGCCAAGTTATGGAATACGAGCAGTACTTC. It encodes CASSQVMEYEQYF.

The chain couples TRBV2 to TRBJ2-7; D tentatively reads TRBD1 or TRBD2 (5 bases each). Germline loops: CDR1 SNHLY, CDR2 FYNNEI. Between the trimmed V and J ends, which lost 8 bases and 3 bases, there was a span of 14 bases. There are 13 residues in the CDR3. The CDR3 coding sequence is TGTGCCAGCGGTCCGGGACCCGTCTACGAGCAGTACTTC. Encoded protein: CASGPGPVYEQYF.

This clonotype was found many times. The CDR3 sequence: CASSSGRRRYF. Here the CDR3 DNA reads TGTGCCAGCTCCAGCGGGAGGCGAAGGTACTTC. This chain connects TRBV28 to TRBJ2-4; 9 nucleotides line up with TRBD2. The CDR3 has 11 amino acids. Germline loops: CDR1 MDHEN, CDR2 SYDVKM. V lost 8 bases and J lost 15; bases outside the gene matches: 8.